One sample yielded the 10 T cell receptor beta chains listed below, sequenced in a study of T cells in Graves' hyperthyroidism and ophthalmopathy (dated by TCRdb to between 2018 and 2021). The library was produced with multiplex PCR. Sequencer: Illumina HiSeq 2000. TCR beta CDR3 regions were amplified from RNA transcripts. A first-round RT-PCR of the TCR CDR3 used the HTBI primer set with the Qiagen OneStep RT-PCR kit. TCRdb reprocessed the public reads (quality trimming at Q25 with fastp, clone calling with MiXCR) and kept in-frame beta chains. CDR3 protein sequences are deduplicated, and each keeps its most common genes and DNA. This sample comprises fewer than 400,000 distinct CDR3 sequences, over 13% of them detected only once. The ten largest clones add up to approximately 29% of the sample. The sequenced sample consisted of blood. These receptors were taken from a man in his forties or fifties with Graves' ophthalmopathy.

This clonotype was detected once. One junction end disagrees with the germline gene, perhaps due to a read error. The rearrangement joins TRBV7-9 to TRBJ2-2, with TRBD1 identical over 10 bases. Germline loops: CDR1 SEHNR, CDR2 FQNEAQ (reference sequence). The CDR3 totals 15 residues. CDR3 in DNA: TGTGCCAGCAGGCCGGGACAGGGGAACACCGGGGAGCTGCTTTTT. Its protein is CASRPGQGNTGELLF. The whole variable domain, remainder taken from reference TRBV7-9 and TRBJ2-2, is DTGVSQNPRHKITKRGQNVTFRCDPISEHNRLYWYRQTLGQGPEFLTYFQNEAQLEKSRLLSDRFSAERPKGSFSTLEIQRTEQGDSAMYLCASRPGQGNTGELLFGEGSRLTVL.

The V and J genes are TRBV24-1 and TRBJ1-5, with D possibly TRBD1 on 5 matching bases. The CDR3 spans 15 residues. The germline CDR1 and CDR2 sequences are KGHDR and SFDVKD. V was trimmed by 0 bases and J by 6 bases, leaving 11 bases between them. DNA for the CDR3: TGTGCCACCAGTGATTTGACGGGGGGGGGTCAGCCCCAGCATTTT. This sequence encodes CATSDLTGGGQPQHF.

The V gene is TRBV6-1, the J gene TRBJ1-5; a possible D gene is TRBD1 (6 bases). The CDR3 is made up of 15 amino acids. Germline V CDR1 and CDR2: MNHNS, SASEGT. V lost 6 bases and J lost 4, with 16 bases in between. The CDR3 spells CASRDPGGLNQPQHF. DNA for the CDR3: TGTGCCAGCAGAGACCCCGGGGGGCTTAATCAGCCCCAGCATTTT.

This clonotype was picked up many times. This sequence joins TRBV6-1 and TRBJ2-3, with D perhaps TRBD1 or TRBD2 (5 bases each). Trimming left V 5 bases short and J 6 bases short, with 24 bases between. This CDR3 comprises 17 residues. Germline V CDR1 and CDR2: MNHNS, SASEGT. CDR3: CASSPNLGRGGSDTQYF. The CDR3 nucleotides read TGTGCCAGCAGTCCCAACCTAGGTCGGGGCGGTTCCGATACGCAGTATTTT.

The chain couples TRBV4-1 to TRBJ2-4; the D gene is possibly TRBD1 (5 bases). CDR3 length: 13 amino acids. Germline values: CDR1 MGHRA, CDR2 YSYEKL. V lost 2 bases to trimming and J lost 4 bases, with 6 bases between them. Written as DNA, the CDR3 is TGCGCCAGCAGCCAAAACAGGAAAAACATTCAGTACTTC. This encodes CASSQNRKNIQYF.

This clonotype has just a few counts. The chain is built from TRBV12-3 or TRBV12-4 and TRBJ2-7, with a weak D call TRBD2 (6 bases). The CDR3 loop spans 13 amino acids. Trimming removed 7 bases from V and 6 bases from J, with 16 bases in between. CDR3 sequence (DNA): TGTGCCAGCACAATAACGGGGCGGGGCGAGCAGTACTTC. The encoded protein is CASTITGRGEQYF.

This clonotype was seen more than once but under ten times. The chain employs TRBV10-3 and TRBJ2-3; D is perhaps TRBD1 (6 bases). The germline CDR1 and CDR2 sequences are ENHRY and SYGVKD. The length of the CDR3 is 17 residues. Deletions cut 3 bases from V and 2 bases from J, with 18 bases between. This chain's CDR3 is CAISDFFLGQNTDTQYF. For the CDR3, the DNA is TGTGCCATCAGTGATTTTTTCCTGGGACAAAACACAGATACGCAGTATTTT.

This clonotype was counted at least ten times. The J gene is TRBJ2-5, the V gene TRBV3-1; 7 bases are a match to TRBD1. The germline gives CDR1 LGHDT, CDR2 YNNKEL (reference sequence). CDR3 length: 13 amino acids. Trimming at V came to 5 bases and at J to 3 bases, leaving 3 bases not matched to a gene. CDR3 residues: CASSFTGEETQYF. The CDR3 DNA follows: TGTGCCAGCAGCTTTACAGGGGAAGAGACCCAGTACTTC.

This clonotype has ten or more counts. J is TRBJ2-7 and V is TRBV5-6, with 9 bases lining up with TRBD1. J was trimmed by 6 bases and V by 4 bases; bases with no gene match: 8. CDR1 and CDR2 from the germline V gene are SGHDT and YYEEEE. The CDR3 is 14 amino acids. This chain's CDR3 is CASSPGQGQSEQYF. Written as DNA, the CDR3 is TGTGCCAGCAGCCCGGGACAGGGCCAGAGCGAGCAGTACTTC.

This clonotype was counted only a few times. The chain couples TRBV29-1 to TRBJ2-2; 8 nucleotides agree with TRBD2. This CDR3 has 15 residues. Germline-derived CDR1 and CDR2 are SQVTM and ANQGSEA. After removal of 3 bases from V and 4 bases from J, the junction contained 7 bases not matched to a gene. CDR3 region: CSVDVELAATGELFF. CDR3 sequence (DNA): TGCAGCGTTGATGTTGAACTAGCGGCCACCGGGGAGCTGTTTTTT.